Sequencing of this T cell receptor (beta chain) was carried out in a study of blood T cell repertoires in COVID-19. The overall study: PBMCs, B-cell-depleted T cells, or T cells provided the cDNA or gDNA that made up the material.

Living in about two dozen US areas, the participants were between roughly 18 and 90 years of age. Some clones are missing from TCRdb's copy, which holds only in-frame ones; the method was immunoSEQ multiplex PCR. The sample yields fewer than 350,000 clones, approximately 91% seen once. The CDR3 is made up of 13 amino acids. The V segment lost 5 bases and the J segment 7 bases; nucleotides outside the gene matches: 8. Per germline, CDR1 SGHVS and CDR2 FQNEAQ. The chain links TRBV7-8 to TRBJ2-7, with 7 bases identical to TRBD1. Sequencing was carried out using PBMCs or T cells enriched from blood (not recorded which). This clonotype was obtained from a woman in her thirties or forties with acute COVID-19. The CDR3 nucleotides are TGTGCCAGCAGCCCCGGGACAGAGGGAGAGCAGTACTTC. Its protein is CASSPGTEGEQYF.